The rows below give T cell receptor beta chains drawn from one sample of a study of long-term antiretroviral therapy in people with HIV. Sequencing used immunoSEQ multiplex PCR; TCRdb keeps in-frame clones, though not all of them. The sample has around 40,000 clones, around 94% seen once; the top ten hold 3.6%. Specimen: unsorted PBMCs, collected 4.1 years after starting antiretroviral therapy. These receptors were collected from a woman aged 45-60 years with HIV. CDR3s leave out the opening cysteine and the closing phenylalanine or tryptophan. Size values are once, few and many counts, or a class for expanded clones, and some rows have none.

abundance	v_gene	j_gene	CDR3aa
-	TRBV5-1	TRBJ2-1	ASSRSGGRYNEQF
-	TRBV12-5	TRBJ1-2	ASATDRGQGYT
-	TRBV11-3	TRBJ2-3	ASSQGRDTQY
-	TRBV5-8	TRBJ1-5	ASSLPGGNQPQH
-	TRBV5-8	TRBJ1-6	ASSLGVSYNSPLH
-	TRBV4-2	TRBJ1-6	ASSQVQNSPLH
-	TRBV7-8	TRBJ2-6	ASSGPYSGANVLT
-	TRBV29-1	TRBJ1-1	SVEDDRRNTEAF
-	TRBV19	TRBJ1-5	ASSIAYNQPQH
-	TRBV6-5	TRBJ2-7	ASSKGSDGRYEQY
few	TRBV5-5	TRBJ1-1	ASSRGNTEAF
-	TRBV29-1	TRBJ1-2	SAGTVNYGYT
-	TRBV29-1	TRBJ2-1	SVEAAGGPFLYNEQF
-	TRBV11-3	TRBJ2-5	ASSLGGRVEETQY
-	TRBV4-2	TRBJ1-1	ASSQAPRAEAF
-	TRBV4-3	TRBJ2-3	ASSQDPFSTPTDTQY
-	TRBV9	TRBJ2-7	ASSVEPGWYEQY
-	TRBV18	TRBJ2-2	ASSPQQGAGELF
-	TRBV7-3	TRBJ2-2	ASSYSGGAFPPGTGELF
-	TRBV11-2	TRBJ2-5	ASSLARETQY
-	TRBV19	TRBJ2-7	ASSAGRILYEQY
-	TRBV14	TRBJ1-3	ASRLAAGNTIY
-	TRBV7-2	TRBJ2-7	ASSGPGLAGGVYEQY
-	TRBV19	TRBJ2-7	ASSIDRGREQY
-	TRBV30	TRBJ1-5	AWSPGLGIQPQH
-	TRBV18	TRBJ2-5	ASSPPVLQETQY
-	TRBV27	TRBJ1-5	ASRLDRFNQPQH
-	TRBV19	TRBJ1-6	ASSMDTLSSYNSPLH
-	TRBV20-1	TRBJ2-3	SASKDTQY
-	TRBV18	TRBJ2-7	ASSPPSTNSYEQY
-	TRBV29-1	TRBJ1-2	STTPRGPYGYT
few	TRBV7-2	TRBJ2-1	ASSFSGGDEQF
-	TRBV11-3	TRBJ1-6	ASSSGTSHNSPLH
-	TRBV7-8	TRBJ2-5	ASSLASASQY
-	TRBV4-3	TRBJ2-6	ASSSIQGAGANVLT
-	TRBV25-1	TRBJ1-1	ASSDPGRGGMNTEAF
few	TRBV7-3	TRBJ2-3	ASSLGRTDTQY
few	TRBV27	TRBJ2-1	ASSTSGANNEQF